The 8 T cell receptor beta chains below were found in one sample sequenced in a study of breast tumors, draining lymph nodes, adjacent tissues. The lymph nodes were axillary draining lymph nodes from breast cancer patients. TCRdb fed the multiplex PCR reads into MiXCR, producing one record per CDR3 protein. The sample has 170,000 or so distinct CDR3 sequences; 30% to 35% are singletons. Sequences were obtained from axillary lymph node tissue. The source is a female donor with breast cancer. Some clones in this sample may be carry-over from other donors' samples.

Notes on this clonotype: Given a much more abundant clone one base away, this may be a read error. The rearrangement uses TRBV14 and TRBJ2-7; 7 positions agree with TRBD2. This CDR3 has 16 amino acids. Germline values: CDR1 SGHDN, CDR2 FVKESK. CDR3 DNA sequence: TGTGCCAGCAGCCAAGATAAGCGGGGATACTCCTACGCGCAGTACTTC. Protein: CASSQDKRGYSYAQYF.

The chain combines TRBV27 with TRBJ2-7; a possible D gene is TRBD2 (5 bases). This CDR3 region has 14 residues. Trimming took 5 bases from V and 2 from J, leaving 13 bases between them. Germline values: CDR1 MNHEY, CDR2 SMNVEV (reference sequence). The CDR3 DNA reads TGTGCCAGCAGTACCCGCGTCGGGACCTACGAGCAGTACTTC. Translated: CASSTRVGTYEQYF.

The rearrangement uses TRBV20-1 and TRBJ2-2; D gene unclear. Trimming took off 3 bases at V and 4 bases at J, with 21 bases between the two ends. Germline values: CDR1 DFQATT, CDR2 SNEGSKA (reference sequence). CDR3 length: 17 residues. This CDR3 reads CSASVFSQKETTGELFF. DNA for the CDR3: TGCAGTGCTAGTGTTTTCAGCCAGAAAGAGACCACCGGGGAGCTGTTTTTT.

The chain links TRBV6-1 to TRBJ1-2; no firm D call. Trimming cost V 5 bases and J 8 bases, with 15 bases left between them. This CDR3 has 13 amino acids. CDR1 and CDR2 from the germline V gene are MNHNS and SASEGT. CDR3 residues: CASSHFWFGGYTF. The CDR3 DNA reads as TGTGCCAGCAGTCATTTTTGGTTCGGCGGCTACACCTTC.

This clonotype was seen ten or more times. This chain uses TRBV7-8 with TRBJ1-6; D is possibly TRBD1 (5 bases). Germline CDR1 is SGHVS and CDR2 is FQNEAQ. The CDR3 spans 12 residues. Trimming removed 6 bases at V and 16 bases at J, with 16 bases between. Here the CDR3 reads CASSPAGGELHF. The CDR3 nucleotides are TGTGCCAGCAGTCCAGCGGGGGGGGAACTCCACTTT.

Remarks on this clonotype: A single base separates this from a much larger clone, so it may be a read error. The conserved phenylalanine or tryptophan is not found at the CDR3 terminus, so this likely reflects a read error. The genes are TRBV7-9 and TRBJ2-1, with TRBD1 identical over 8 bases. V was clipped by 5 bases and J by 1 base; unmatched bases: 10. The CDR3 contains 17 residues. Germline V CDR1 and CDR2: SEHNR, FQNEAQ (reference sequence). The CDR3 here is CASSTTSGGVSYNEQFL. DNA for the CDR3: TGTGCCAGCAGCACCACATCAGGGGGCGTTTCCTACAATGAGCAGTTCCTC.

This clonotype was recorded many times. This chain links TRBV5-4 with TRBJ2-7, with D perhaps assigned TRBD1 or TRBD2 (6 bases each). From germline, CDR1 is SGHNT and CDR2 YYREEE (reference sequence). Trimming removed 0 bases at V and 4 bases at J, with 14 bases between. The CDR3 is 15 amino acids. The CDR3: CASSLASGALYEQYF. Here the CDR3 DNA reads TGTGCCAGCAGCTTGGCTTCGGGGGCGCTTTACGAGCAGTACTTC.

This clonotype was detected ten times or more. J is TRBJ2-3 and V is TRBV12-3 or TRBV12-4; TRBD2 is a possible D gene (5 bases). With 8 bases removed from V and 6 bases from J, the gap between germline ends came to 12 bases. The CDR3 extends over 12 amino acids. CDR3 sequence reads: CASGHSGDTQYF. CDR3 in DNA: TGTGCCAGCGGTCACAGCGGCGATACGCAGTATTTT.